The rows below give T cell receptor beta chains drawn from one sample of a study of blood T cell repertoires in COVID-19. TCRdb's table, derived via immunoSEQ multiplex PCR, lists solely in-frame clones and lacks some. This sample yields about 240,000 clones, of which approximately 82% are seen a single time; 3.4% belongs to the top ten. Material for sequencing was peripheral blood. These receptors were taken from a young woman with acute or convalescent COVID-19. The CDR3 runs from the conserved cysteine through the conserved F or W. The order of the fields is J gene, D gene, V gene, clone size, CDR3 protein, CDR3 DNA. A D gene is named only where the DNA matches it firmly. Size is stated for part of the rows, as once, few or many counts, or as a class when the clone is expanded.

j_call: TRBJ2-1
d_call: TRBD2
v_call: TRBV4-3
clone_size: -
cdr3_aa: CASSLLAGTTYNEQFF
cdr3_nt: TGCGCCAGCAGCCTACTAGCGGGGACCACCTACAATGAGCAGTTCTTC

j_call: TRBJ2-5
d_call: -
v_call: TRBV19
clone_size: -
cdr3_aa: CASRRKLGSETQYF
cdr3_nt: TGTGCCAGTAGGAGGAAACTAGGATCAGAGACCCAGTACTTC

j_call: TRBJ2-1
d_call: -
v_call: TRBV7-9
clone_size: -
cdr3_aa: CASSLDREQFF
cdr3_nt: TGTGCCAGCAGCTTAGACAGGGAGCAGTTCTTC

j_call: TRBJ1-2
d_call: -
v_call: TRBV4-3
clone_size: -
cdr3_aa: CASSHYTGITYGYTF
cdr3_nt: TGCGCCAGCAGCCACTATACCGGGATCACCTATGGCTACACCTTC

j_call: TRBJ2-1
d_call: -
v_call: TRBV29-1
clone_size: -
cdr3_aa: CSVKVSLAQDEQFF
cdr3_nt: TGCAGCGTTAAAGTCTCCCTAGCTCAGGATGAGCAGTTCTTC

j_call: TRBJ2-7
d_call: TRBD2
v_call: TRBV6-2/TRBV6-3
clone_size: -
cdr3_aa: CASSPGLAGVSEQYF
cdr3_nt: TGTGCCAGCAGTCCCGGACTAGCGGGAGTAAGCGAGCAGTACTTC

j_call: TRBJ1-2
d_call: TRBD1
v_call: TRBV4-3
clone_size: -
cdr3_aa: CASSQGQSYGYTF
cdr3_nt: TGCGCCAGCAGCCAGGGACAGTCCTATGGCTACACCTTC

j_call: TRBJ1-4
d_call: -
v_call: TRBV5-1
clone_size: few
cdr3_aa: CASSNAAGRATNEKLFF
cdr3_nt: TGCGCCAGCAGCAACGCGGCAGGGCGAGCAACTAATGAAAAACTGTTTTTT

j_call: TRBJ2-1
d_call: TRBD2
v_call: TRBV19
clone_size: -
cdr3_aa: CASSNPRLARNEQFF
cdr3_nt: TGTGCCAGTAGTAACCCCAGACTAGCTCGCAATGAGCAGTTCTTC

j_call: TRBJ2-7
d_call: TRBD2
v_call: TRBV28
clone_size: -
cdr3_aa: CASSLSVRRESYEQYF
cdr3_nt: TGTGCCAGCAGCCTATCCGTTAGGCGGGAGTCCTACGAGCAGTACTTC

j_call: TRBJ2-1
d_call: -
v_call: TRBV9
clone_size: -
cdr3_aa: CASSPGGGSFEQFF
cdr3_nt: TGTGCCAGCAGCCCCGGGGGCGGGAGTTTTGAGCAGTTCTTC

j_call: TRBJ1-5
d_call: TRBD1
v_call: TRBV28
clone_size: -
cdr3_aa: CASKGDRGIFNQPQHF
cdr3_nt: TGTGCCAGCAAAGGGGACAGGGGAATTTTCAATCAGCCCCAGCATTTT

j_call: TRBJ2-3
d_call: -
v_call: TRBV6-4
clone_size: -
cdr3_aa: CASSPGVGATDTQYF
cdr3_nt: TGTGCCAGCAGTCCGGGGGTCGGGGCCACAGATACGCAGTATTTT

j_call: TRBJ1-1
d_call: TRBD1
v_call: TRBV7-6
clone_size: -
cdr3_aa: CASSLVQGAPNTEAFF
cdr3_nt: TGTGCCAGCAGCTTAGTACAGGGGGCCCCGAACACTGAAGCTTTCTTT

j_call: TRBJ2-1
d_call: TRBD2
v_call: TRBV30
clone_size: -
cdr3_aa: CAWTPLRASGSYNEQFF
cdr3_nt: TGTGCCTGGACCCCTTTGAGGGCTAGCGGGAGTTACAATGAGCAGTTCTTC

j_call: TRBJ2-3
d_call: TRBD2
v_call: TRBV5-5
clone_size: -
cdr3_aa: CASSYQSTGGRGKTDTQYF
cdr3_nt: TGTGCCAGCAGCTACCAGAGTACTGGCGGGAGGGGAAAAACAGATACGCAGTATTTT

j_call: TRBJ2-5
d_call: TRBD2
v_call: TRBV19
clone_size: -
cdr3_aa: CASIGAGGETQYF
cdr3_nt: TGTGCCAGTATTGGGGCGGGAGGGGAGACCCAGTACTTC

j_call: TRBJ2-5
d_call: -
v_call: TRBV7-7
clone_size: -
cdr3_aa: CASSPDTQETQYF
cdr3_nt: TGTGCTAGCAGCCCTGACACCCAAGAGACCCAGTACTTC

j_call: TRBJ2-5
d_call: TRBD2
v_call: TRBV9
clone_size: medium-sized
cdr3_aa: CASSPRTSGRAIAETQYF
cdr3_nt: TGTGCCAGCAGCCCCCGGACTAGCGGGAGGGCGATTGCAGAGACCCAGTACTTC

j_call: TRBJ2-2
d_call: -
v_call: TRBV10-2
clone_size: -
cdr3_aa: CASASAGELFF
cdr3_nt: TGCGCCAGCGCTTCGGCCGGGGAGCTGTTTTTT

j_call: TRBJ2-7
d_call: TRBD1
v_call: TRBV9
clone_size: -
cdr3_aa: CASSIGQGSYEQYF
cdr3_nt: TGTGCCAGCAGCATCGGACAGGGCTCCTACGAGCAGTACTTC

j_call: TRBJ2-7
d_call: TRBD2
v_call: TRBV5-4
clone_size: -
cdr3_aa: CASSSDRTSNYEQYF
cdr3_nt: TGTGCCAGCAGCTCCGACCGGACTAGCAACTACGAGCAGTACTTC

j_call: TRBJ1-2
d_call: -
v_call: TRBV7-8
clone_size: -
cdr3_aa: CASSLVGREAAGDYGYTF
cdr3_nt: TGTGCCAGCAGCTTAGTAGGCAGGGAGGCAGCTGGAGACTATGGCTACACCTTC

j_call: TRBJ1-2
d_call: -
v_call: TRBV20-1
clone_size: -
cdr3_aa: CRVQGLHGYTF
cdr3_nt: TGCAGAGTACAGGGACTACATGGCTACACCTTC

j_call: TRBJ2-7
d_call: -
v_call: TRBV28
clone_size: -
cdr3_aa: CASESTPNYEQYF
cdr3_nt: TGTGCCAGCGAGAGTACCCCGAACTACGAGCAGTACTTC

j_call: TRBJ2-1
d_call: -
v_call: TRBV7-9
clone_size: -
cdr3_aa: CASSSTPKSLGYNEQFF
cdr3_nt: TGTGCCAGCAGCTCCACCCCGAAGTCACTAGGATACAATGAGCAGTTCTTC

j_call: TRBJ2-7
d_call: TRBD1
v_call: TRBV7-9
clone_size: -
cdr3_aa: CASSLWGQGGKQYF
cdr3_nt: TGTGCCAGCAGCTTATGGGGACAGGGGGGCAAGCAGTACTTC

j_call: TRBJ1-5
d_call: -
v_call: TRBV30
clone_size: -
cdr3_aa: CAWSNGEYQPQHF
cdr3_nt: TGTGCCTGGAGTAACGGAGAATATCAGCCCCAGCATTTT

j_call: TRBJ1-6
d_call: -
v_call: TRBV4-1
clone_size: -
cdr3_aa: CASSPGISYNSPLHF
cdr3_nt: TGCGCCAGCAGCCCGGGGATTTCCTATAATTCACCCCTCCACTTT

j_call: TRBJ2-5
d_call: -
v_call: TRBV4-2
clone_size: -
cdr3_aa: CASSHQLDQETQYF
cdr3_nt: TGTGCCAGCAGCCACCAACTAGATCAAGAGACCCAGTACTTC

j_call: TRBJ2-7
d_call: TRBD1
v_call: TRBV14
clone_size: few
cdr3_aa: CASSRDRYAYEQYF
cdr3_nt: TGTGCCAGCAGCCGGGACAGGTACGCCTACGAGCAGTACTTC

j_call: TRBJ2-2
d_call: TRBD2
v_call: TRBV3-1/TRBV3-2
clone_size: -
cdr3_aa: CASSQRREDRELFF
cdr3_nt: TGTGCCAGCAGCCAAAGGCGGGAGGACCGGGAGCTGTTTTTT

j_call: TRBJ2-1
d_call: TRBD1
v_call: TRBV27
clone_size: -
cdr3_aa: CASSLGGQGKNEQFF
cdr3_nt: TGTGCCAGCAGTTTGGGCGGACAGGGCAAAAATGAGCAGTTCTTC

j_call: TRBJ1-2
d_call: -
v_call: TRBV6-5
clone_size: -
cdr3_aa: CASSYWTVIPPYGYTF
cdr3_nt: TGTGCCAGCAGTTACTGGACAGTAATTCCACCCTATGGCTACACCTTC

j_call: TRBJ2-2
d_call: TRBD2
v_call: TRBV7-9
clone_size: few
cdr3_aa: CASSHPGLGSGELFF
cdr3_nt: TGTGCCAGCAGCCACCCGGGACTAGGGTCCGGGGAGCTGTTTTTT

j_call: TRBJ2-1
d_call: TRBD1
v_call: TRBV5-1
clone_size: -
cdr3_aa: CASSSIGGRSYNEQFF
cdr3_nt: TGCGCCAGCAGCTCAATAGGGGGCCGCTCCTACAATGAGCAGTTCTTC

j_call: TRBJ2-5
d_call: -
v_call: TRBV30
clone_size: -
cdr3_aa: CAWSRYQETQYF
cdr3_nt: TGTGCCTGGAGCAGGTACCAAGAGACCCAGTACTTC

j_call: TRBJ2-5
d_call: TRBD2
v_call: TRBV20-1
clone_size: -
cdr3_aa: CSASHPVGGPSETQYF
cdr3_nt: TGCAGTGCGAGTCACCCTGTGGGAGGGCCCTCGGAGACCCAGTACTTC

j_call: TRBJ2-7
d_call: -
v_call: TRBV6-2/TRBV6-3
clone_size: -
cdr3_aa: CASSYFRAGPPYEQYF
cdr3_nt: TGTGCCAGCAGTTACTTCAGGGCGGGACCGCCCTACGAGCAGTACTTC

j_call: TRBJ1-2
d_call: -
v_call: TRBV21-1
clone_size: -
cdr3_aa: CASSKARRQGLPPNYGYTF
cdr3_nt: TGTGCCAGCAGCAAAGCGCGAAGACAGGGGCTCCCCCCTAACTATGGCTACACCTTC

j_call: TRBJ2-7
d_call: -
v_call: TRBV18
clone_size: -
cdr3_aa: CASSTIGVDSYERQYF
cdr3_nt: TGTGCCAGCTCAACCATAGGGGTAGACTCCTACGAGCGGCAGTACTTC

j_call: TRBJ2-1
d_call: TRBD2
v_call: TRBV24-1
clone_size: -
cdr3_aa: CATSDPGTSGPPSYNEQFF
cdr3_nt: TGTGCCACCAGTGATCCCGGGACTAGCGGGCCTCCTTCCTACAATGAGCAGTTCTTC

j_call: TRBJ2-7
d_call: TRBD2
v_call: TRBV5-8
clone_size: -
cdr3_aa: CASSVTSGRFPSYEQYF
cdr3_nt: TGTGCCAGCAGCGTCACTAGCGGGAGGTTTCCCTCCTACGAGCAGTACTTC

j_call: TRBJ2-3
d_call: TRBD2
v_call: TRBV6-2/TRBV6-3
clone_size: -
cdr3_aa: CASSYPGGSTDTQYF
cdr3_nt: TGTGCCAGCAGTTATCCGGGCGGGAGTACAGATACGCAGTATTTT

j_call: TRBJ2-7
d_call: -
v_call: TRBV19
clone_size: -
cdr3_aa: CASSDGRAYEQYF
cdr3_nt: TGTGCCAGTAGTGATGGCAGGGCCTACGAGCAGTACTTC

j_call: TRBJ1-2
d_call: -
v_call: TRBV19
clone_size: once
cdr3_aa: CASSMGPKSLANYGYTF
cdr3_nt: TGTGCCAGTAGTATGGGGCCCAAGTCCTTGGCTAACTATGGCTACACCTTC

j_call: TRBJ1-3
d_call: -
v_call: TRBV9
clone_size: -
cdr3_aa: CASSVASVGPRNTIYF
cdr3_nt: TGTGCCAGCAGCGTAGCTTCCGTGGGGCCAAGAAACACCATATATTTT

j_call: TRBJ1-3
d_call: -
v_call: TRBV7-3
clone_size: -
cdr3_aa: CASSRGFAGNTIYF
cdr3_nt: TGTGCCAGCAGCCGGGGGTTTGCTGGAAACACCATATATTTT